This TCR beta chain was found in a study of cytomegalovirus exposure and HLA in healthy donors. Study information: Roughly 80 million unique TCRs from HLA-typed donors were held in an early data release.

Germline loops: CDR1 LNHDA, CDR2 SQIVND (reference sequence). V dropped 3 bases and J dropped 3; count of bases not matched to a gene: 6. The CDR3 has 15 amino acids. The study ran its PCR with 60 Vbeta and 13 Jbeta primers. Here immunoSEQ multiplex PCR was the method, and the copy in TCRdb shows in-frame clones only, minus some. This sample has some 200,000 clones; 65% to 90% occur once, and the top ten carry over 1.1%. Worth noting for this clone: The antigen is not known.

Study findings and constraints: Sequencing had likely introduced a cluster of highly shared sequence variants as an artifact.

Sequenced: PBMCs. This TCR came from a girl aged 10 to 17 in good health and CMV-seronegative. This chain connects TRBV19 to TRBJ1-1; TRBD1 agrees at 8 bases. This chain's CDR3 is CASSMLGTGDTEAFF. The DNA for the CDR3 is TGTGCCAGTAGTATGTTAGGGACAGGAGACACTGAAGCTTTCTTT.